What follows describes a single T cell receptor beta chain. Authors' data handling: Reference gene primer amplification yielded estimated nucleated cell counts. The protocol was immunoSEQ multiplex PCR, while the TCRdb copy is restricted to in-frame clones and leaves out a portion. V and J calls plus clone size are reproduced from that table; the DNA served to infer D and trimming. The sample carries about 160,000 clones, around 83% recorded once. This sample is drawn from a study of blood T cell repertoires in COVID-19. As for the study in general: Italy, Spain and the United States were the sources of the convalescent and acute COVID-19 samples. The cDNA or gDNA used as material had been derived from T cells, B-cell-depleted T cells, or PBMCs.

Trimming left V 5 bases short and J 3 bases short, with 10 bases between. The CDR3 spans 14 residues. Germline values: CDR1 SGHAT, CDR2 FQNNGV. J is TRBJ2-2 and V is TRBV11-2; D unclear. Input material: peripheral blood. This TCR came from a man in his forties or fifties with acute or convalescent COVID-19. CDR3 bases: TGTGCCAGCAGCCTAGGGCCAGACACCGGGGAGCTGTTTTTT. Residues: CASSLGPDTGELFF.